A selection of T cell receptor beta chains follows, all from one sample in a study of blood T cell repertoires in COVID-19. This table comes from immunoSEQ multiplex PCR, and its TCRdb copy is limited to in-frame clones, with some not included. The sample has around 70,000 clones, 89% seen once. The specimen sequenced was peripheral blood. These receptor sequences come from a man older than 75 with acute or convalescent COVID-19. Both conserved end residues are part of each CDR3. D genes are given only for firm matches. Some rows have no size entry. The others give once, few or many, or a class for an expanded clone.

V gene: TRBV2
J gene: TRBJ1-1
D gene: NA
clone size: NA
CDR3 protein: CASSPTQAYTEAFF
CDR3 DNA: TGTGCCAGCAGTCCCACGCAGGCATACACTGAAGCTTTCTTT

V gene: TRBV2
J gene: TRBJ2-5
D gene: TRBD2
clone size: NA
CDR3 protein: CASRLPGLAKETQYF
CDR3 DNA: TGTGCCAGCAGGTTACCGGGACTAGCAAAAGAGACCCAGTACTTC

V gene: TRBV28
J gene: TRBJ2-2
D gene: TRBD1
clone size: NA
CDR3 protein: CASSASPGQGGGELFF
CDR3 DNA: TGTGCCAGCAGTGCATCTCCGGGACAGGGGGGCGGGGAGCTGTTTTTT

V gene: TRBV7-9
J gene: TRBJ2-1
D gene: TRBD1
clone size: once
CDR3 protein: CASSLGRGSYNEQFF
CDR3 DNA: TGTGCCAGCAGCTTAGGCAGGGGGTCCTACAATGAGCAGTTCTTC

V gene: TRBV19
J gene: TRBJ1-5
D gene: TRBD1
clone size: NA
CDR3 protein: CASSIQGTAPNQPQHF
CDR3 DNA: TGTGCCAGTAGTATTCAGGGGACAGCGCCCAATCAGCCCCAGCATTTT

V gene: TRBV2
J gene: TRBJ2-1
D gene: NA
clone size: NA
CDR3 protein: CATKAVGGANEQFF
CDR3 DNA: TGTGCCACCAAAGCGGTCGGGGGAGCGAATGAGCAGTTCTTC

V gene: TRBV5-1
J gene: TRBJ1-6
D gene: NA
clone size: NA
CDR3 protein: CASSPGQPYNSPLHF
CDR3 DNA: TGCGCCAGCAGCCCTGGACAGCCCTATAATTCACCCCTCCACTTT

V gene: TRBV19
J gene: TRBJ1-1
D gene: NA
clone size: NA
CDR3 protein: CASSTQGPEAFF
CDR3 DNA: TGTGCCAGTAGTACACAGGGTCCTGAAGCTTTCTTT

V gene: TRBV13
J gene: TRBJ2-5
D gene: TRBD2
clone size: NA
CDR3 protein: CASSSKPSGRRQETQYF
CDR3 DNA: TGTGCCAGCAGCTCGAAACCTAGCGGGAGGCGCCAAGAGACCCAGTACTTC

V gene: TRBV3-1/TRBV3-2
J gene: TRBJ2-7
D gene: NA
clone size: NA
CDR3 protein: CASSQETALSEQYF
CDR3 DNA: TGTGCCAGCAGCCAGGAGACTGCCTTGAGCGAGCAGTACTTC

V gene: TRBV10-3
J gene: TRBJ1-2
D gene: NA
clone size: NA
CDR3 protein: CAISDFLGYTF
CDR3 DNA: TGTGCCATCAGTGATTTCTTGGGCTACACCTTC

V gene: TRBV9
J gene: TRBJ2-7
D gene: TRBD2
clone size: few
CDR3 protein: CASSASGGAFDEQYF
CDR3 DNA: TGTGCCAGCAGCGCGAGCGGGGGGGCGTTCGACGAGCAGTACTTC

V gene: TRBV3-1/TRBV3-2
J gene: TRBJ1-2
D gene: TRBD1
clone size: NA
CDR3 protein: CASSHWTGVEGGYTF
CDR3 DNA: TGTGCCAGCAGCCATTGGACAGGGGTAGAAGGTGGCTACACCTTC